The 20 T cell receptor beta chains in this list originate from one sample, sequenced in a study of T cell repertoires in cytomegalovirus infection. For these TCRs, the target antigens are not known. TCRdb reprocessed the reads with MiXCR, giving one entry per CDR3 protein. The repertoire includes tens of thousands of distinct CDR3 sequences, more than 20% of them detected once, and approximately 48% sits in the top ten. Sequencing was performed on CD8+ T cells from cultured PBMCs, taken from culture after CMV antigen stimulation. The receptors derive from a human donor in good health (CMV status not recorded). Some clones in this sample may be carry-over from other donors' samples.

The CDR3 DNA sequence: TGCGCCAGCAGTCAGGGGTATGAGCAGTTCTTC. Translation gives CASSQGYEQFF. The chain combines TRBV10-2 with TRBJ2-1; tentative D call: TRBD1 (6 bases). The CDR3 sequence is 11 residues long. The ends were cut back, 5 bases at V and 8 bases at J, with 7 bases in the middle. Germline-derived CDR1 and CDR2 are WSHSY and SAAADI.

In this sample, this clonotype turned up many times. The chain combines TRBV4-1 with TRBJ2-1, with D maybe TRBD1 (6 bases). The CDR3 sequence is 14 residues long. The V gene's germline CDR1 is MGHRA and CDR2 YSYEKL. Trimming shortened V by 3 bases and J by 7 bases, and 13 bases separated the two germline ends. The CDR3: CASSHTEQGNEQFF. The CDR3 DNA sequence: TGCGCCAGCAGCCATACGGAGCAGGGGAATGAGCAGTTCTTC.

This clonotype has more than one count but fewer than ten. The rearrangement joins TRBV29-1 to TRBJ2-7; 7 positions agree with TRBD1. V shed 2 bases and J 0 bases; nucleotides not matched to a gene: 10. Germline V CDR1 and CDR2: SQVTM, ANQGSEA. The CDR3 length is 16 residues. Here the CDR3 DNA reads TGCAGCGTTGAAACCCCCCTACAGGGGAGCTCCTACGAGCAGTACTTC. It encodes CSVETPLQGSSYEQYF.

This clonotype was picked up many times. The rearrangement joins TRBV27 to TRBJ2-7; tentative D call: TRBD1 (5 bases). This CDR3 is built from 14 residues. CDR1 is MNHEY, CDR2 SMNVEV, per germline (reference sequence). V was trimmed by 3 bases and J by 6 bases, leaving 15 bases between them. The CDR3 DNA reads TGTGCCAGCAGTTTCGAAGGGGTTGCCGGCGAGCAGTACTTC. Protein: CASSFEGVAGEQYF.

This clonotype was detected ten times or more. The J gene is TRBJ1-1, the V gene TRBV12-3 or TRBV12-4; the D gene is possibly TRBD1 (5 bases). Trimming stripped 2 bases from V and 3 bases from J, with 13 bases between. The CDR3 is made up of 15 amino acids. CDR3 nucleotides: TGTGCCAGCAGTTTATGGGTCAGGGCCCACACTGAAGCTTTCTTT. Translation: CASSLWVRAHTEAFF.

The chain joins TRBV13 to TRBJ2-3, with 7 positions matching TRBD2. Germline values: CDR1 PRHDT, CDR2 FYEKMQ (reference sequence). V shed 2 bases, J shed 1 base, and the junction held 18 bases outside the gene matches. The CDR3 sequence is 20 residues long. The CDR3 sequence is CASSLQAHSGEGPRTDTQYF. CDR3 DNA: TGTGCCAGCAGCTTACAAGCCCACTCGGGGGAGGGCCCTCGCACAGATACGCAGTATTTT.

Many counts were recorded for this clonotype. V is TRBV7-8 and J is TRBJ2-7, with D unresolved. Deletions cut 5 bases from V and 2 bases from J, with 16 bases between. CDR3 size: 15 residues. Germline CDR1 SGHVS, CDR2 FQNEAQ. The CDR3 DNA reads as TGTGCCAGCAGCCCTCGAAGGTCTTTAGCCTACGAGCAGTACTTC. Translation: CASSPRRSLAYEQYF.

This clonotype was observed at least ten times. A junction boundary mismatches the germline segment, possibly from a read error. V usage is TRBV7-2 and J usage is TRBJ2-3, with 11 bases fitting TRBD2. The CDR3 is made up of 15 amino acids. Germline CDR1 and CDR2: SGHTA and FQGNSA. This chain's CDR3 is CASSLAGGPTDTQYF. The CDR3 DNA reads TGTGCCAGCAGTTTAGCGGGGGGGCCAACAGATACGCAGTATTTT.

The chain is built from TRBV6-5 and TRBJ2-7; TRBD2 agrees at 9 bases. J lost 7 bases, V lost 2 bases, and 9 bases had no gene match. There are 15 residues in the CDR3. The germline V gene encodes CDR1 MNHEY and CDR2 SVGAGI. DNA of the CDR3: TGTGCCAGCAGTTACAGGCTAGCGGGGCAGGGGGAGCAGTACTTC. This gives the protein CASSYRLAGQGEQYF.

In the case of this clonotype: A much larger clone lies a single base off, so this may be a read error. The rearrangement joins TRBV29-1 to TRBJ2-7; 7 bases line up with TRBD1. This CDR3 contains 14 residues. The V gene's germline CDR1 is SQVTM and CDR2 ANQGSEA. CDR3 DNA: TGCAGCGTTGAAGGGGACAGTACCTTCTACGAGCAGCACTTC. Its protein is CSVEGDSTFYEQHF.

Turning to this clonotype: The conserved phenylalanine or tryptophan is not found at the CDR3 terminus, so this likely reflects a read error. CDR3 DNA sequence: TGTGCCAGCAGCCCCGGGGGGAGACAGGGTGCCTACGAGCAGTACTAC. It translates to CASSPGGRQGAYEQYY. The V call is TRBV7-3, the J call TRBJ2-7; D tentatively fits TRBD1 or TRBD2 (7 bases each). V was clipped by 5 bases and J by 2 bases, with 19 bases between them. CDR3 length: 16 amino acids. CDR1 is SGHTA and CDR2 is FQGTGA in the germline V gene.

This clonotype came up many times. Here the CDR3 reads CASSFIHGTSGGQTYEQYF. The CDR3 bases are TGTGCCAGCAGCTTTATACACGGGACTAGCGGGGGGCAGACCTACGAGCAGTACTTC. The chain employs TRBV7-9 and TRBJ2-7; 15 bases fit TRBD2. Germline V gives CDR1 SEHNR, CDR2 FQNEAQ (reference sequence). The CDR3 totals 19 residues. The V and J ends lost 3 bases and 2 bases, in that order; junction bases with no gene match: 11.

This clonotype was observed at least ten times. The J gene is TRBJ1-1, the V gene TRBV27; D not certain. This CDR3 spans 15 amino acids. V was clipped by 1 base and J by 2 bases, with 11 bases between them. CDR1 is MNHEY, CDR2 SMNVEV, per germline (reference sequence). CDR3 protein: CASSLWAGSNTEAFF. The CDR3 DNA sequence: TGTGCCAGCAGTTTATGGGCAGGTTCAAACACTGAAGCTTTCTTT.

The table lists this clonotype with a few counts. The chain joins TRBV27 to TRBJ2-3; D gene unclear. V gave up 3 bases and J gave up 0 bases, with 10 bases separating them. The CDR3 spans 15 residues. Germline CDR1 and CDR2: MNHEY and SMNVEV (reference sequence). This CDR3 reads CASSLTDTSTDTQYF. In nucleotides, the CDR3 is TGTGCCAGCAGTTTGACGGATACTAGCACAGATACGCAGTATTTT.

The CDR3 spells CASSLSWADGEKLFF. The CDR3 bases are TGTGCCAGCAGTTTATCGTGGGCCGACGGGGAAAAACTGTTTTTT. The chain is built from TRBV27 and TRBJ1-4, with no clear D. Deletions cut 0 bases from V and 8 bases from J, with 13 bases between. CDR1 and CDR2 from the germline V gene are MNHEY and SMNVEV (reference sequence). The CDR3 is 15 amino acids.

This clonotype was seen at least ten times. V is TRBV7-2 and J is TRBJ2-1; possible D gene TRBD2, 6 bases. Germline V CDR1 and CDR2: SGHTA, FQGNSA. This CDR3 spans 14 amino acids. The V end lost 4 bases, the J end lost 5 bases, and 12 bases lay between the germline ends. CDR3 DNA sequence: TGTGCCAGCAGCTCGCCGGGAGCAAACAATGAGCAGTTCTTC. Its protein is CASSSPGANNEQFF.

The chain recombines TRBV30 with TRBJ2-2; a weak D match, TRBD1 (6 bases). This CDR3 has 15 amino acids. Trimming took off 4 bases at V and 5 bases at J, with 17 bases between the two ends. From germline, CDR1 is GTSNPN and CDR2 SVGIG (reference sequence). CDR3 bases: TGTGCCTGGAAGAAGGCCAGGGGCTTGACCGGGGAGCTGTTTTTT. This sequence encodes CAWKKARGLTGELFF.

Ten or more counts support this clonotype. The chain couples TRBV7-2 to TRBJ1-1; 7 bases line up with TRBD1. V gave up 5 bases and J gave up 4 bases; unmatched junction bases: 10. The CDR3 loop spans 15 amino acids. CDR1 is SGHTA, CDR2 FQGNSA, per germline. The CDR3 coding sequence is TGTGCCAGCAGCCTTATCACAGGGGTGAGCACTGAAGCTTTCTTT. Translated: CASSLITGVSTEAFF.

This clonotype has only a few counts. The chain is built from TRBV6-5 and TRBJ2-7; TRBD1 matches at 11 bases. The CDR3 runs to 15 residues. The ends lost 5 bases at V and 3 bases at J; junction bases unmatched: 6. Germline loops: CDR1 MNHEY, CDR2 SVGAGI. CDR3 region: CASSPGQGGNYEQYF. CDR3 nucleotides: TGTGCCAGCAGTCCGGGACAGGGGGGGAACTACGAGCAGTACTTC.

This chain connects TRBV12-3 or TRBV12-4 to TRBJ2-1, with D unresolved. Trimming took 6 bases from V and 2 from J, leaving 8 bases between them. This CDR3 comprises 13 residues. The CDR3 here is CASRSDAYNEQFF. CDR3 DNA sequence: TGTGCCAGCAGGTCGGACGCCTACAATGAGCAGTTCTTC.